A selection of T cell receptor beta chains follows, all from one sample in a study of shared clonotypes between healthy human individuals. The assay was immunoSEQ multiplex PCR, and TCRdb's table has in-frame clones only and misses some. This table has 2 million to 2.5 million clones, approximately 94% appearing once. The specimen sequenced was naive CD4+ T cells sorted from blood. All receptors come from a man aged 18 to 29 in good health. Both conserved end residues are part of each CDR3. The D gene is left open where the match is weak. Part of the rows lack a size; the others show once, few, many or a class for expanded clones.

V gene: TRBV27
clone size: once
J gene: TRBJ1-5
D gene: -
CDR3 protein: CASSPLNGVATNQPQHF
CDR3 DNA: TGTGCCAGCAGTCCTCTTAATGGGGTGGCGACTAATCAGCCCCAGCATTTT

V gene: TRBV6-6
clone size: -
J gene: TRBJ2-7
D gene: TRBD2
CDR3 protein: CASSYTAGAYEQYF
CDR3 DNA: TGTGCCAGCAGTTATACGGCGGGAGCCTACGAGCAGTACTTC

V gene: TRBV12-5
clone size: -
J gene: TRBJ2-7
D gene: -
CDR3 protein: CASGLPLLGGPPYEQYF
CDR3 DNA: TGTGCTAGTGGTTTGCCCCTCCTAGGGGGACCCCCCTACGAGCAGTACTTC

V gene: TRBV10-3
clone size: -
J gene: TRBJ1-5
D gene: -
CDR3 protein: CAISERGEDSNQPQHF
CDR3 DNA: TGTGCCATCAGTGAGAGAGGGGAGGATAGCAATCAGCCCCAGCATTTT

V gene: TRBV18
clone size: -
J gene: TRBJ2-6
D gene: TRBD1
CDR3 protein: CASSGQGATGANVLTF
CDR3 DNA: TGTGCCAGCTCCGGACAGGGGGCGACCGGGGCCAACGTCCTGACTTTC

V gene: TRBV18
clone size: -
J gene: TRBJ2-1
D gene: TRBD2
CDR3 protein: CASSPFGTSNEQFF
CDR3 DNA: TGTGCCAGCTCACCCTTTGGGACTAGCAATGAGCAGTTCTTC

V gene: TRBV7-9
clone size: -
J gene: TRBJ1-1
D gene: TRBD1
CDR3 protein: CASSPRQGLNTEAFF
CDR3 DNA: TGTGCCAGCAGCCCAAGACAGGGGTTGAACACTGAAGCTTTCTTT

V gene: TRBV5-4
clone size: -
J gene: TRBJ2-2
D gene: -
CDR3 protein: CASSLGGQGAGELFF
CDR3 DNA: TGTGCCAGCAGCTTGGGGGGCCAGGGCGCCGGGGAGCTGTTTTTT

V gene: TRBV5-1
clone size: -
J gene: TRBJ2-5
D gene: -
CDR3 protein: CASSLEGRGTKETQYF
CDR3 DNA: TGCGCCAGCAGCTTGGAAGGGAGGGGGACGAAAGAGACCCAGTACTTC

V gene: TRBV28
clone size: -
J gene: TRBJ2-3
D gene: TRBD1
CDR3 protein: CASSLMDRSTDTQYF
CDR3 DNA: TGTGCCAGCAGTTTAATGGACAGGTCCACAGATACGCAGTATTTT

V gene: TRBV9
clone size: -
J gene: TRBJ2-7
D gene: TRBD2
CDR3 protein: CASSPSTSGGPYEQYF
CDR3 DNA: TGTGCCAGCAGCCCCTCGACTAGCGGGGGACCATACGAGCAGTACTTC

V gene: TRBV7-9
clone size: -
J gene: TRBJ2-7
D gene: TRBD1
CDR3 protein: CASSLATGVGQYF
CDR3 DNA: TGTGCCAGCAGCTTAGCTACAGGGGTCGGGCAGTACTTC

V gene: TRBV5-1
clone size: -
J gene: TRBJ2-7
D gene: TRBD1
CDR3 protein: CASSKDRSLYEQYF
CDR3 DNA: TGCGCCAGCAGCAAGGACAGGTCTCTGTACGAGCAGTACTTC

V gene: TRBV2
clone size: once
J gene: TRBJ2-3
D gene: TRBD2
CDR3 protein: CASRGGKGTVDTQYF
CDR3 DNA: TGTGCCAGCAGGGGGGGGAAGGGTACGGTAGATACGCAGTATTTT

V gene: TRBV28
clone size: -
J gene: TRBJ1-2
D gene: TRBD1
CDR3 protein: CASSFRDRGLYGYTF
CDR3 DNA: TGTGCCAGCAGTTTTAGGGACAGGGGGCTGTATGGCTACACCTTC

V gene: TRBV5-1
clone size: -
J gene: TRBJ1-3
D gene: -
CDR3 protein: CASSRPGGSTGNTIYF
CDR3 DNA: TGCGCCAGCAGCCGACCCGGGGGATCAACTGGAAACACCATATATTTT

V gene: TRBV13
clone size: -
J gene: TRBJ2-1
D gene: TRBD2
CDR3 protein: CASSSRDYTNEQFF
CDR3 DNA: TGTGCCAGCAGCTCCCGGGACTACACCAATGAGCAGTTCTTC

V gene: TRBV5-1
clone size: -
J gene: TRBJ2-5
D gene: TRBD2
CDR3 protein: CASSPGLAVFSGQETQYF
CDR3 DNA: TGCGCCAGCAGCCCCGGACTAGCGGTATTTTCGGGGCAAGAGACCCAGTACTTC

V gene: TRBV5-1
clone size: -
J gene: TRBJ2-2
D gene: -
CDR3 protein: CASGLSGELFF
CDR3 DNA: TGCGCCAGCGGGTTATCCGGGGAGCTGTTTTTT

V gene: TRBV6-6
clone size: -
J gene: TRBJ2-7
D gene: TRBD1
CDR3 protein: CASSFQTGGSYEQYF
CDR3 DNA: TGTGCCAGCAGTTTCCAGACAGGGGGATCCTACGAGCAGTACTTC

V gene: TRBV5-1
clone size: -
J gene: TRBJ1-6
D gene: TRBD1
CDR3 protein: CASSLEGARSPLHF
CDR3 DNA: TGCGCCAGCAGCTTGGAGGGGGCCCGGTCACCCCTCCACTTT

V gene: TRBV19
clone size: -
J gene: TRBJ1-4
D gene: -
CDR3 protein: CASSTPRGVNEKLFF
CDR3 DNA: TGTGCCAGTAGTACCCCCCGAGGTGTTAATGAAAAACTGTTTTTT

V gene: TRBV30
clone size: -
J gene: TRBJ1-4
D gene: -
CDR3 protein: CAWSVSPQLNEKLFF
CDR3 DNA: TGTGCCTGGAGTGTATCGCCTCAACTGAATGAAAAACTGTTTTTT

V gene: TRBV4-3
clone size: once
J gene: TRBJ1-1
D gene: -
CDR3 protein: CASSQAFSAANTEAFF
CDR3 DNA: TGCGCCAGCAGCCAAGCGTTCTCGGCTGCGAACACTGAAGCTTTCTTT

V gene: TRBV7-2
clone size: -
J gene: TRBJ2-5
D gene: -
CDR3 protein: CASSPDGLLETQYF
CDR3 DNA: TGTGCCAGCAGCCCGGACGGTCTACTAGAGACCCAGTACTTC

V gene: TRBV5-1
clone size: once
J gene: TRBJ2-2
D gene: TRBD1
CDR3 protein: CASSPDRGSGELFF
CDR3 DNA: TGCGCCAGCAGCCCGGACAGGGGTAGCGGGGAGCTGTTTTTT

V gene: TRBV10-3
clone size: once
J gene: TRBJ2-1
D gene: -
CDR3 protein: CAIGGNNEQFF
CDR3 DNA: TGTGCCATCGGCGGGAACAATGAGCAGTTCTTC

V gene: TRBV6-1
clone size: -
J gene: TRBJ1-1
D gene: -
CDR3 protein: CASSVLGGQAATFF
CDR3 DNA: TGTGCCAGCAGTGTCCTGGGGGGGCAGGCCGCGACTTTCTTT

V gene: TRBV5-1
clone size: -
J gene: TRBJ2-2
D gene: -
CDR3 protein: CASSTDGLNTGELFF
CDR3 DNA: TGCGCCAGCAGCACGGACGGACTAAACACCGGGGAGCTGTTTTTT

V gene: TRBV28
clone size: -
J gene: TRBJ2-7
D gene: TRBD1
CDR3 protein: CASSLGQGVGGPYEQYF
CDR3 DNA: TGTGCCAGCAGTTTAGGCCAGGGGGTAGGGGGCCCCTACGAGCAGTACTTC

V gene: TRBV9
clone size: -
J gene: TRBJ2-2
D gene: -
CDR3 protein: CASSTPFIIGNTGELFF
CDR3 DNA: TGTGCCAGCAGCACGCCGTTTATCATCGGAAATACCGGGGAGCTGTTTTTT

V gene: TRBV28
clone size: -
J gene: TRBJ1-5
D gene: -
CDR3 protein: CASSIQGPQPQHF
CDR3 DNA: TGTGCCAGCAGCATTCAGGGGCCTCAGCCCCAGCATTTT

V gene: TRBV6-6
clone size: few
J gene: TRBJ1-5
D gene: -
CDR3 protein: CASSYEGTGPQHF
CDR3 DNA: TGTGCCAGCAGCTACGAGGGTACGGGACCCCAGCATTTT

V gene: TRBV27
clone size: -
J gene: TRBJ1-1
D gene: -
CDR3 protein: CASSSHPNTEAFF
CDR3 DNA: TGTGCCAGCAGCTCACACCCGAACACTGAAGCTTTCTTT

V gene: TRBV5-1
clone size: -
J gene: TRBJ2-6
D gene: TRBD1
CDR3 protein: CASSSGTGVSGANVLTF
CDR3 DNA: TGCGCCAGCAGCTCAGGGACAGGGGTCTCTGGGGCCAACGTCCTGACTTTC

V gene: TRBV2
clone size: -
J gene: TRBJ1-2
D gene: -
CDR3 protein: CASSEAIRNYGYTF
CDR3 DNA: TGTGCCAGCAGTGAAGCGATCAGAAACTATGGCTACACCTTC

V gene: TRBV7-2
clone size: -
J gene: TRBJ2-7
D gene: TRBD2
CDR3 protein: CASSLTASGSYEQYF
CDR3 DNA: TGTGCCAGCAGCTTAACGGCTAGCGGGTCCTACGAGCAGTACTTC

V gene: TRBV10-1
clone size: -
J gene: TRBJ2-7
D gene: -
CDR3 protein: CASSDYPSYEQYF
CDR3 DNA: TGCGCCAGCAGTGATTACCCATCCTACGAGCAGTACTTC

V gene: TRBV5-4
clone size: -
J gene: TRBJ2-1
D gene: TRBD1
CDR3 protein: CASSRDRGAYNEQFF
CDR3 DNA: TGTGCCAGCAGCAGGGACAGGGGGGCCTACAATGAGCAGTTCTTC

V gene: TRBV18
clone size: -
J gene: TRBJ2-7
D gene: -
CDR3 protein: CASSPRADAYEQYF
CDR3 DNA: TGTGCCAGCTCACCGCGGGCGGATGCCTACGAGCAGTACTTC

V gene: TRBV6-5
clone size: -
J gene: TRBJ1-2
D gene: -
CDR3 protein: CASSRRGDYGYTF
CDR3 DNA: TGTGCCAGCAGCCGACGAGGGGACTATGGCTACACCTTC

V gene: TRBV18
clone size: -
J gene: TRBJ1-1
D gene: -
CDR3 protein: CASSRGTGMNTEAFF
CDR3 DNA: TGTGCCAGCTCACGGGGTACAGGGATGAACACTGAAGCTTTCTTT

V gene: TRBV6-1
clone size: -
J gene: TRBJ1-5
D gene: -
CDR3 protein: CASMMENQPQHF
CDR3 DNA: TGTGCCAGCATGATGGAGAATCAGCCCCAGCATTTT

V gene: TRBV9
clone size: -
J gene: TRBJ2-7
D gene: -
CDR3 protein: CASSVAPGPSSYEQYF
CDR3 DNA: TGTGCCAGCAGCGTAGCTCCTGGACCTAGCTCCTACGAGCAGTACTTC

V gene: TRBV27
clone size: -
J gene: TRBJ2-1
D gene: TRBD2
CDR3 protein: CASSLRLAGGNEQFF
CDR3 DNA: TGTGCCAGCAGTTTGCGTCTAGCGGGAGGGAATGAGCAGTTCTTC

V gene: TRBV30
clone size: -
J gene: TRBJ2-1
D gene: TRBD2
CDR3 protein: CAWRAGGGSYNEQFF
CDR3 DNA: TGTGCCTGGAGGGCCGGGGGGGGATCCTACAATGAGCAGTTCTTC

V gene: TRBV28
clone size: -
J gene: TRBJ1-1
D gene: TRBD1
CDR3 protein: CASSLGTRTGGTEAFF
CDR3 DNA: TGTGCCAGCAGTTTGGGAACCCGGACAGGGGGCACTGAAGCTTTCTTT

V gene: TRBV6-1
clone size: -
J gene: TRBJ1-5
D gene: TRBD1
CDR3 protein: CASSEPTGGNQPQHF
CDR3 DNA: TGTGCCAGCAGTGAACCTACAGGGGGCAATCAGCCCCAGCATTTT

V gene: TRBV5-4
clone size: -
J gene: TRBJ2-1
D gene: TRBD2
CDR3 protein: CASSGGLATNNEQFF
CDR3 DNA: TGTGCCAGCAGCGGCGGACTAGCGACTAACAATGAGCAGTTCTTC

V gene: TRBV7-8
clone size: -
J gene: TRBJ2-7
D gene: TRBD1
CDR3 protein: CASSFAGQGRNEQYF
CDR3 DNA: TGTGCCAGCAGCTTCGCGGGACAGGGCAGGAACGAGCAGTACTTC